A selection of T cell receptor beta chains follows, all from one sample in a study of blood T cell repertoires in COVID-19. TCRdb keeps only in-frame clones here, not all; method: immunoSEQ multiplex PCR. The profile shows roughly 430,000 clones, around 90% of them singletons. Input material: PBMCs or T cells enriched from blood (not recorded which). The receptors derive from a woman aged 40 to 49 with acute COVID-19. Each CDR3 is given without its conserved first and last residue.

V gene	J gene	CDR3 length	CDR3 protein
TRBV11-2	TRBJ2-7	12	ASSLERYANEQY
TRBV29-1	TRBJ1-1	12	SVGTGRLDTEAF
TRBV5-1	TRBJ2-1	15	ASSLMTSGGAHNEQF
TRBV7-9	TRBJ2-7	10	ASSLSGYEQY
TRBV20-1	TRBJ1-1	11	SASKEGATEAF
TRBV24-1	TRBJ1-2	15	ATSGLQGPRRAYGYT
TRBV5-5	TRBJ2-7	17	ASSPGPGGGLAVYYEQY
TRBV5-1	TRBJ2-1	10	ASSILAGEQF
TRBV19	TRBJ1-1	11	ASSPHTGLEAF
TRBV19	TRBJ1-5	14	ASSSGMYGSNQPQH
TRBV19	TRBJ2-5	10	ASSIGEETQY
TRBV5-1	TRBJ1-1	14	ASSSQGGRANTEAF
TRBV6-5	TRBJ1-2	13	ASTIGTGSNYGYT
TRBV14	TRBJ1-4	12	ASSQDNRNEKLF
TRBV27	TRBJ1-1	13	ASSLLTGRNTEAF
TRBV24-1	TRBJ2-1	11	ATSDSGGNEQF
TRBV6-5	TRBJ1-6	13	ASSYRGAYNSPLH
TRBV3-1/TRBV3-2	TRBJ1-2	11	ASSQRTEGGYT
TRBV30	TRBJ2-7	11	AWDRTTGNEQY
TRBV25-1	TRBJ1-3	13	ASSADRVSGNTIY
TRBV18	TRBJ2-5	14	ASSPAISGGQETQY
TRBV6-5	TRBJ1-2	10	ASRRQGESYT
TRBV15	TRBJ1-4	18	ATSRLPRGTGIATNEKLF
TRBV18	TRBJ2-5	12	ASSPGQLQETQY
TRBV19	TRBJ1-4	14	ASSISRPPTNEKLF
TRBV7-9	TRBJ1-1	11	ASSFRDRGTAF
TRBV5-6	TRBJ1-1	9	ASSAITEAF
TRBV23-1	TRBJ2-1	14	ASSQGPGTGGDEQF
TRBV2	TRBJ2-1	14	ASRLAGGHSYNEQF
TRBV7-2	TRBJ2-2	12	ASSPQGNTGELF
TRBV19	TRBJ2-2	16	ASSTWGVQGAYTGELF
TRBV29-1	TRBJ2-7	10	SVEAPSYEQY
TRBV30	TRBJ1-2	11	AWSPGSAYGYT
TRBV18	TRBJ1-4	13	ASSPPGQGGEKLF
TRBV29-1	TRBJ2-3	11	SGTSASTDTQY
TRBV5-1	TRBJ2-3	14	ASSERPARGTDTQY
TRBV5-6	TRBJ1-2	9	ASSLYGGYT
TRBV5-8	TRBJ2-2	13	ASRSVGVNTGELF
TRBV19	TRBJ2-1	13	ASSMVGRLDNEQF
TRBV10-3	TRBJ1-2	11	AISESGGYGYT
TRBV5-8	TRBJ2-1	11	ASSLYTVPGKF
TRBV7-8	TRBJ1-2	11	ASTWGTGVGYT
TRBV5-1	TRBJ2-7	13	ASSSAGTGAYEQY
TRBV30	TRBJ1-4	12	AWSRDSPNEKLF
TRBV7-9	TRBJ2-7	13	ASSDIQGITYEQY
TRBV28	TRBJ2-7	11	ASSLDGTYEQY
TRBV7-8	TRBJ1-4	13	ASSLAAAGWEKLF
TRBV2	TRBJ2-3	12	ASAGPGTGDTQY
TRBV19	TRBJ1-3	13	ASSITGDSGNTIY
TRBV6-5	TRBJ1-2	13	ASRFGQARGYGYT
TRBV5-1	TRBJ1-5	12	ASSLEGGGQPQH
TRBV5-1	TRBJ2-3	15	ASSLTGTPQGTDTQY
TRBV30	TRBJ2-7	12	AWSGGTGVYEQY
TRBV27	TRBJ2-7	12	ASSRQGSSYEQY
TRBV30	TRBJ2-7	11	ASSERGAGEQY
TRBV23-1	TRBJ2-7	14	ASSHFRDRVSYEQY
TRBV5-1	TRBJ2-7	12	ASSRGASSYEQY
TRBV21-1	TRBJ1-1	16	ASSKGSRGRGWNTEAF
TRBV12-3/TRBV12-4	TRBJ1-3	11	ARPTGVGNTIY
TRBV25-1	TRBJ2-1	14	ASSAQPAGYYNEQF